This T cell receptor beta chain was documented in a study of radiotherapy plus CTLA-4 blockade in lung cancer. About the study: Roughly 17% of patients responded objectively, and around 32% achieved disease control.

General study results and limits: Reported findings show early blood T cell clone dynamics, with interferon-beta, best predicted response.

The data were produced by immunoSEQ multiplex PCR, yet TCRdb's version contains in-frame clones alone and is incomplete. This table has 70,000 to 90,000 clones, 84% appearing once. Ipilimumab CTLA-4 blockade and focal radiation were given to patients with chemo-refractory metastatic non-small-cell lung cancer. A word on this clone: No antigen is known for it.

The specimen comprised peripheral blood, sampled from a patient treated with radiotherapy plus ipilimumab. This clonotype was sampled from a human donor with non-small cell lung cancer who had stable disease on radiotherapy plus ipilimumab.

The CDR3 spells CASSLAPNQPQHF. CDR3 bases: TGTGCCAGCAGCTTAGCTCCCAATCAGCCCCAGCATTTT. This chain connects TRBV7-8 to TRBJ1-5; D unresolved. From germline, CDR1 is SGHVS and CDR2 FQNEAQ. The V end lost 0 bases, the J end lost 3 bases, and 3 bases lay between the germline ends. This CDR3 has 13 residues.